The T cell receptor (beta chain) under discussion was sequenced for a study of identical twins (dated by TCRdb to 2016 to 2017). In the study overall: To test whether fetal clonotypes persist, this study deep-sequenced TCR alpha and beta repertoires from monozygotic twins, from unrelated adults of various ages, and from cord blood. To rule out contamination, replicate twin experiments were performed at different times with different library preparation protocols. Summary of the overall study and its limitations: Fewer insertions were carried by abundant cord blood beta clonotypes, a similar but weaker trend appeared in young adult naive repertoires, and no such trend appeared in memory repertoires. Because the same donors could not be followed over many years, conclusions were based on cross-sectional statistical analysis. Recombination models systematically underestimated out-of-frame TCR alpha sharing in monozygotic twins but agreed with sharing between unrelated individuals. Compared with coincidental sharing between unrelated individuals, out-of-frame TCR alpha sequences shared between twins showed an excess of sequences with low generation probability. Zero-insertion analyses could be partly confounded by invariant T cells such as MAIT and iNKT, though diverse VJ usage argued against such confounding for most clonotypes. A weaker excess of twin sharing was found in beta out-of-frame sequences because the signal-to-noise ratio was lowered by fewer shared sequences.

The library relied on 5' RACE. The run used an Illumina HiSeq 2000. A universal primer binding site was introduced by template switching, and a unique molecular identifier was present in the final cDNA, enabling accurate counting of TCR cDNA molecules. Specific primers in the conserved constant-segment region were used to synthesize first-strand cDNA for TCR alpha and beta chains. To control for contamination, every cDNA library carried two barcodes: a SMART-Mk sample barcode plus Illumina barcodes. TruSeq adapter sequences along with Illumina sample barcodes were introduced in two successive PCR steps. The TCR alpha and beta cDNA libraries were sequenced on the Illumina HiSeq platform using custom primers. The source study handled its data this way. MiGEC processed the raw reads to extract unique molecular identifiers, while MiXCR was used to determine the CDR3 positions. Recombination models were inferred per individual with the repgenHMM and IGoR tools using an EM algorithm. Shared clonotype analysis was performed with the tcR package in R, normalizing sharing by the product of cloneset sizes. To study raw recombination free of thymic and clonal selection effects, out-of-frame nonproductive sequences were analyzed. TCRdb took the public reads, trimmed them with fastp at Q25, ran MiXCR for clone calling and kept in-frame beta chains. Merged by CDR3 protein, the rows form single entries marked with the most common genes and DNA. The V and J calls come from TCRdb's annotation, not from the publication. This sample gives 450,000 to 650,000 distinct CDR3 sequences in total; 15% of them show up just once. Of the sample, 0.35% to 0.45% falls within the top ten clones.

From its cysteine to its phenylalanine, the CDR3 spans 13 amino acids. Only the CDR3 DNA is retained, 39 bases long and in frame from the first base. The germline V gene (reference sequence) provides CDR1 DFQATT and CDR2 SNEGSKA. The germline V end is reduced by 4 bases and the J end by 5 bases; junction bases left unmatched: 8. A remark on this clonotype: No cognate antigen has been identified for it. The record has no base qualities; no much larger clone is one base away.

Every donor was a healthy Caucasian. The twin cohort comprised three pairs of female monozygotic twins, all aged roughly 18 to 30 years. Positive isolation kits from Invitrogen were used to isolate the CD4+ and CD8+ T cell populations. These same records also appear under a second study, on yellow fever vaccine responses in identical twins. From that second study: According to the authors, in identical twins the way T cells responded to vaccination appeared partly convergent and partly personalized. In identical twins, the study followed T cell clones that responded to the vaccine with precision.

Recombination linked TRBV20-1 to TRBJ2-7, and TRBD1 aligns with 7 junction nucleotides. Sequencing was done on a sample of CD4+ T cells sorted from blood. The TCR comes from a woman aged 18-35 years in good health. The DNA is TGCAGTGCTACGACAGGGCCTGAAAACGAGCAGTACTTC. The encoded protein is CSATTGPENEQYF.